This T cell receptor beta chain was sequenced for a study of read filtering for tumor transcriptome and immune sequencing (dated by TCRdb to about 2020). Notes on the research overall: The cohort was composed of about 18 male and roughly 15 female patients, with a mean age of roughly 70 years and an age range of roughly 40 to 90. By revised international staging, fewer than ten patients were R-ISS I, about 16 were R-ISS II and about seven were R-ISS III. After DNase treatment, whole-transcriptome libraries were prepared with the TruSeq RNA Access Library Prep Kit. Per sample, about 4.05 to 10.27 million TCR-region mapped reads were obtained with IR-seq, compared with only about 80 to 1273 with RNA-seq. TCR repertoires obtained by targeted immune repertoire sequencing and by bulk whole-transcriptome sequencing performed on the same bone marrow samples were compared. One main goal was a read-filtering strategy for immune repertoire data, in particular deciding whether clonotypes backed by only one read should be removed. Overall study outcomes, separate from this receptor: The sorted CD138-negative fraction was not purified T cells but a mixed bone marrow immune population. Compared with RNA-seq, IR-seq captured clonotypes at much higher depth and more reliably, and a smaller IR-seq throughput was enough to identify most shared clonotypes. Single-read clonotypes made up around 85% of clonotypes but only approximately 3.5% of total reads in IR-seq, compared with approximately 75% of clonotypes and under 45% of reads in RNA-seq. The correlation between IR-seq and RNA-seq shared clonotype proportions was increased by removal of single-read clonotypes.

Including cysteine and phenylalanine, the CDR3 has 13 amino acids. CDR3 DNA is the only sequence kept; it has 39 bases, read in frame from the first base. Taken from the germline V gene, the CDR1 and CDR2 loops are SGHTA and FQGTGA. V is pared back by 5 bases and J by 4 bases, with 8 bases lying between the germline termini. Starting from roughly 370 ng RNA, TCR libraries were constructed with the Immunoverse kit using molecular barcoded adaptors that cover the alpha/delta and beta/gamma chains. TCR library preparation was performed with the same RNA that was used for transcriptome sequencing. An Illumina HiSeq 4000 with 2 x 150 cycles was used to sequence the TCR libraries. The study's own analysis went as follows. With MiXCR, TCR reads were aligned to human V, D, J and C references and assembled into CDR3 clonotypes, with quality filtering and error correction included. The tcR package in R was used for analysis of clonotype counts and gene usage diversity. Raw mapping reads were checked after the RNA-seq reads had been mapped by STAR aligner version 2.5.3a onto the human GRCh37 genome. To test the effect of sequencing depth on detected clonotypes, IR-seq fastq files were randomly downsampled using Seqtk 1.3. TCRdb took the public reads, trimmed them with fastp at Q25, ran MiXCR for clone calling and kept in-frame beta chains. Rows with a matching CDR3 protein are joined into one entry that keeps the most common DNA and genes. What appears here as the V and J calls and clone size reflects TCRdb's work, not the paper's. This sample gives about 57,000 distinct CDR3 sequences in total; roughly 19% of them show up just once. About a sixth of the sample rests with the top ten.

This clonotype came up many times. The specificity of this receptor is unknown. No much larger clone is present one base from it, and per-base qualities are unavailable. Bone marrow was sampled from every patient at the time of active disease. Ficoll-Hypaque density gradient centrifugation was used to isolate bone marrow mononuclear cells. Myeloma plasma cells were removed and CD138-negative cells were collected by negative selection after labeling with CD138 magnetic microbeads on a MACS separator. Flow cytometry on an Attune NxT with CD138 antibodies was used to check the purity of the isolated cells. TRIzol reagent was used to extract total RNA, and a NanoDrop spectrophotometer was used to quantify the extracted RNA. Paired RNA-seq and IR-seq were performed on the CD138-negative bone marrow sample of each patient.

This clonotype was sampled from a donor older than 35 with multiple myeloma. The chain joins TRBV7-3 to TRBJ2-2, with no confidently assigned D gene. Sequencing was performed on a population of CD138-negative cells sorted from bone marrow. The sample's cell subset or site, from its label and the paper: bone marrow mononuclear cells depleted of CD138+ plasma/myeloma cells by negative magnetic selection. The CDR3 here reads CASSPRGTGELFF. The bases are TGTGCCAGCAGCCCCCGCGGCACCGGGGAGCTGTTTTTT.